Listed below are T cell receptor beta chains from one sample, sequenced in a study of T cells after yellow fever vaccination. TCRdb itself ran the 5' RACE reads through MiXCR, one entry per CDR3 protein. The table has under 300,000 distinct CDR3 sequences, about 7% seen once. Source: CD4+ T cells sorted from PBMCs, taken 15 days after the yellow fever booster vaccination. The source is a man aged 25 to 45 who received the YFV17D yellow fever vaccine. CDR3s include the opening cysteine and the closing phenylalanine or tryptophan. Fields, in order: V gene, clone size, D gene, J gene, CDR3 protein, CDR3 DNA. A D gene is named only where the DNA matches it firmly. Clone sizes are given selectively: once, few, many, or a class where the clone is expanded.

>TRBV9|few|.|TRBJ2-5
CASSVGGSETQYF
TGTGCCAGCAGCGTAGGGGGCTCAGAGACCCAGTACTTC
>TRBV20-1|many|.|TRBJ2-3
CSARKGFTDTQYF
TGCAGTGCTAGGAAGGGCTTCACAGATACGCAGTATTTT
>TRBV5-1|many|TRBD1|TRBJ2-5
CASSIGQGQETQYF
TGCGCCAGCAGTATTGGACAGGGTCAAGAGACCCAGTACTTC
>TRBV20-1|.|.|TRBJ2-1
CSARASVYNEQFF
TGCAGTGCTAGAGCGTCGGTTTACAATGAGCAGTTCTTC
>TRBV6-1|many|.|TRBJ2-7
CASRIQGVGLYEQYF
TGTGCCAGCAGAATTCAGGGTGTGGGCCTCTACGAGCAGTACTTC
>TRBV20-1|many|.|TRBJ1-1
CSASRGDSEAFF
TGCAGTGCTAGCAGGGGAGACTCTGAAGCTTTCTTT
>TRBV12-3/TRBV12-4|.|.|TRBJ2-7
CASSFQVSYEQYF
TGTGCCAGCAGTTTCCAGGTATCCTACGAGCAGTACTTC
>TRBV10-3|few|.|TRBJ1-3
CAISRSGNTIYF
TGTGCCATCTCCCGATCTGGAAACACCATATATTTT
>TRBV19|.|.|TRBJ2-7
CASSNSLGSRKNYEQYF
TGTGCCAGTAGTAATTCGTTGGGGAGTCGAAAAAACTACGAGCAGTACTTC
>TRBV5-1|many|.|TRBJ2-1
CASSFGRNNEQFF
TGCGCCAGCAGCTTTGGTCGGAACAATGAGCAGTTCTTC
>TRBV19|.|TRBD2|TRBJ2-7
CASSLSGPNYYEQYF
TGTGCCAGTAGTCTTAGCGGGCCTAACTACTACGAGCAGTACTTC
>TRBV28|.|TRBD1|TRBJ1-5
CASISSGQGGIEPQHF
TGTGCCAGCATCTCCTCGGGACAGGGGGGGATTGAGCCCCAGCATTTT
>TRBV7-3|once|.|TRBJ1-1
CASSLLGQSNTEAFF
TGTGCCAGCAGTCTTCTAGGACAGAGCAACACTGAAGCTTTCTTT
>TRBV28|.|TRBD2|TRBJ2-7
CASSSGTSPSYEQYF
TGTGCCAGCAGCTCCGGGACTAGCCCTTCCTACGAGCAGTACTTC
>TRBV28|few|.|TRBJ2-5
CASGQTRWGRVQETQYF
TGTGCCAGCGGTCAAACTCGTTGGGGCAGAGTCCAAGAGACCCAGTACTTC
>TRBV30|.|.|TRBJ2-7
CASRFQGYEQYF
TGTGCCTCCAGATTCCAGGGCTACGAGCAGTACTTC
>TRBV29-1|many|TRBD2|TRBJ2-3
CSVARGSGTDTQYF
TGCAGCGTTGCCCGCGGGAGTGGCACAGATACGCAGTATTTT
>TRBV11-3|few|TRBD2|TRBJ2-1
CASSSPGLAGNEQFF
TGTGCCAGCAGCTCTCCGGGACTAGCGGGGAATGAGCAGTTCTTC
>TRBV6-5|many|.|TRBJ1-1
CASSNYGSLAGTEAFF
TGTGCCAGCAGTAATTACGGTTCGTTGGCGGGCACTGAAGCTTTCTTT
>TRBV20-1|.|TRBD1|TRBJ1-5
CSAPPGTGGYGQPQHF
TGCAGTGCTCCCCCCGGGACAGGGGGATATGGTCAGCCCCAGCATTTT
>TRBV7-3|few|.|TRBJ2-7
CASSYAGSTVGEQYF
TGTGCCAGCAGCTACGCAGGAAGTACTGTGGGGGAGCAGTACTTC